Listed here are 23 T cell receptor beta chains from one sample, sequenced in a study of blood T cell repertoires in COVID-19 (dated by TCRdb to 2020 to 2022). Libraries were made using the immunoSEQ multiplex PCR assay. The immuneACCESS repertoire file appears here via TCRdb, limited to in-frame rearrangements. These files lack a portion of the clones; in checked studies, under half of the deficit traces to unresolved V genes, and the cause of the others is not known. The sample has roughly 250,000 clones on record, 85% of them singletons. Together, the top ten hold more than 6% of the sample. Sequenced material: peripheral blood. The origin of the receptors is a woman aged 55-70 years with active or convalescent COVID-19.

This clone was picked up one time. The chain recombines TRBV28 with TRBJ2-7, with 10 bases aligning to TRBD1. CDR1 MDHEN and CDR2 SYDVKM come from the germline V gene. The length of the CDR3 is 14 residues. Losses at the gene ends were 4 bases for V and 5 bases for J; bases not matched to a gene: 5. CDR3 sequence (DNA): TGTGCCAGCAGTTCGGGACAGGGGTTCGACGAGCAGTACGTC. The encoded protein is CASSSGQGFDEQYV.

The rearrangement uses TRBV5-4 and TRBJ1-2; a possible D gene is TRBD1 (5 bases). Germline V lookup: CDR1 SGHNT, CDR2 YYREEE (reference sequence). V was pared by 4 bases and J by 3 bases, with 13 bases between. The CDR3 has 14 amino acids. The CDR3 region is CASSPGLGDYGYTF. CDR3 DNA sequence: TGTGCCAGCAGCCCAGGCCTAGGGGACTATGGCTACACCTTC.

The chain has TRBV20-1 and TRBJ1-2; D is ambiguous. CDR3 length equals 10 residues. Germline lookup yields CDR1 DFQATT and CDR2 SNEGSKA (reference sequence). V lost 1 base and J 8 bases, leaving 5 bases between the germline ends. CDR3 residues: CSARGGGYTF. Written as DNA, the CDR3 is TGCAGTGCTAGAGGCGGCGGCTACACCTTC.

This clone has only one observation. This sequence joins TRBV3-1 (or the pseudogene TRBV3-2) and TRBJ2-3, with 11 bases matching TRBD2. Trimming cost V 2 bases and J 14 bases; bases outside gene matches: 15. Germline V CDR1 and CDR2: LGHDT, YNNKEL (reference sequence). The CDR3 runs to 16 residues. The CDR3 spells CASSQRLAGGPINPYF. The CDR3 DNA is TGTGCCAGCAGCCAACGTCTAGCGGGAGGACCTATTAATCCGTATTTT.

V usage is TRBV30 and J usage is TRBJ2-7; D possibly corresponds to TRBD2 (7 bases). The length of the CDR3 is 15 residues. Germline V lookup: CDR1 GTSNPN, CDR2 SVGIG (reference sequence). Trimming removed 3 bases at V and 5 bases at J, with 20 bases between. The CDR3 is CAWSLSGGRPDEQYF. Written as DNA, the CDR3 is TGTGCCTGGAGCCTGTCCGGGGGGCGACCCGACGAGCAGTACTTC.

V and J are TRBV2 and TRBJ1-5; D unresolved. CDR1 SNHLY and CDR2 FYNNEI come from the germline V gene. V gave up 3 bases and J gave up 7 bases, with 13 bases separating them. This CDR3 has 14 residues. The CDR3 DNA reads TGTGCCAGCAGTGAGTCTTGGCCATGGCAGCCCCAGCATTTT. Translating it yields CASSESWPWQPQHF. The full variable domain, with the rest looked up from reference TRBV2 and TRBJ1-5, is EPEVTQTPSHQVTQMGQEVILRCVPISNHLYFYWYRQILGQKVEFLVSFYNNEISEKSEIFDDQFSVERPDGSNFTLKIRSTKLEDSAMYFCASSESWPWQPQHFGDGTRLSIL.

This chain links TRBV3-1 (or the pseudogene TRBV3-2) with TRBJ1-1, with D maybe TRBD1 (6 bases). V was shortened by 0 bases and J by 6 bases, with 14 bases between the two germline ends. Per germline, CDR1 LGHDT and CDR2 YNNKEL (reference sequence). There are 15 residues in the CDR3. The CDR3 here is CASSQDTGFSAEAFF. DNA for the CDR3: TGTGCCAGCAGCCAAGATACAGGGTTCAGCGCTGAAGCTTTCTTT.

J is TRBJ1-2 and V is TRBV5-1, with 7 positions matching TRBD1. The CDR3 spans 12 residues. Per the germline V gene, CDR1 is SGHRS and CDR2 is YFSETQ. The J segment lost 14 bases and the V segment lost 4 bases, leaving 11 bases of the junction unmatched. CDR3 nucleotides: TGCGCCAGCAGCCCCGGGGACAGCCCTTCGACCTTC. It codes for CASSPGDSPSTF. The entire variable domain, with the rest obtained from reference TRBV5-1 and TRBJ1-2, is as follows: KAGVTQTPRYLIKTRGQQVTLSCSPISGHRSVSWYQQTPGQGLQFLFEYFSETQRNKGNFPGRFSGRQFSNSRSEMNVSTLELGDSALYLCASSPGDSPSTFGSGTRLTVV.

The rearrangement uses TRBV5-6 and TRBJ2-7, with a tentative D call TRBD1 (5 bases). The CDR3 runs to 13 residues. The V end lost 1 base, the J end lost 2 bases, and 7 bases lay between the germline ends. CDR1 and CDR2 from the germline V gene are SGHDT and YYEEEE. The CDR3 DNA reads TGTGCCAGCAGCTTGTCGGACACCTACGAGCAGTACTTC. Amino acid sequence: CASSLSDTYEQYF.

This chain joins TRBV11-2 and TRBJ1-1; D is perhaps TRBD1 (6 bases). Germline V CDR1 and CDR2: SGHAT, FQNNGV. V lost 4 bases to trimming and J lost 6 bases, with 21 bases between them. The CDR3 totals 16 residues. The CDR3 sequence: CASSSSTAGTLAEAFF. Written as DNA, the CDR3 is TGTGCCAGCAGCTCCTCAACCGCCGGGACACTGGCTGAAGCTTTCTTT.

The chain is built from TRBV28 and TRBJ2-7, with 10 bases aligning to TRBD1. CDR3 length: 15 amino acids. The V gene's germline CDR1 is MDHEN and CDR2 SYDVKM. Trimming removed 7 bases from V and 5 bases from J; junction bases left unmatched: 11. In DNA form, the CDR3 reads TGTGCCAGCAAGAAACCGGGACAGGGGTTCCACGAGCAGTACTTC. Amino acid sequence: CASKKPGQGFHEQYF.

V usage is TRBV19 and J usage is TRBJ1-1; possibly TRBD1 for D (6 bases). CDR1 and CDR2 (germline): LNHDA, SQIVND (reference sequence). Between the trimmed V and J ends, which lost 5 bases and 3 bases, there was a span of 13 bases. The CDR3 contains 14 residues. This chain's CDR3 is CASSAGQGYTEAFF. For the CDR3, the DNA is TGTGCCAGTAGTGCTGGGCAGGGGTACACTGAAGCTTTCTTT. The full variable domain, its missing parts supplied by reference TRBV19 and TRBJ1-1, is DGGITQSPKYLFRKEGQNVTLSCEQNLNHDAMYWYRQDPGQGLRLIYYSQIVNDFQKGDIAEGYSVSREKKESFPLTVTSAQKNPTAFYLCASSAGQGYTEAFFGQGTRLTVV.

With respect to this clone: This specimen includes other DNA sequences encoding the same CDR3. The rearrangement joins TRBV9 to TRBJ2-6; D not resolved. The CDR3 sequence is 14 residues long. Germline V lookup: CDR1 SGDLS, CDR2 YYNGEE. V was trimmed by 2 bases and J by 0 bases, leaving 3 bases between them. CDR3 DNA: TGTGCCAGCAGCGTCTCCTCTGGGGCCAACGTCCTGACTTTC. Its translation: CASSVSSGANVLTF.

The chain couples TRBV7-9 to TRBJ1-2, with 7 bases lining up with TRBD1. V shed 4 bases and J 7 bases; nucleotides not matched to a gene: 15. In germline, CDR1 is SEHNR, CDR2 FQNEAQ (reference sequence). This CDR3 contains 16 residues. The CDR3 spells CASSSYDRQGPGGYTF. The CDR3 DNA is TGTGCCAGCAGCTCATACGATAGACAGGGACCTGGTGGCTACACCTTC. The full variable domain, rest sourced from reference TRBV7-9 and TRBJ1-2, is DTGVSQNPRHKITKRGQNVTFRCDPISEHNRLYWYRQTLGQGPEFLTYFQNEAQLEKSRLLSDRFSAERPKGSFSTLEIQRTEQGDSAMYLCASSSYDRQGPGGYTFGSGTRLTVV.

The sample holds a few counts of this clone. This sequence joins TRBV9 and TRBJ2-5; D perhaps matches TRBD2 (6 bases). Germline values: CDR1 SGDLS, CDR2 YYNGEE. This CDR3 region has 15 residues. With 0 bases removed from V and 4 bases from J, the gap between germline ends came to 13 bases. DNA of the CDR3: TGTGCCAGCAGCGTAGATCCGGGGGTAGGAGAGACCCAGTACTTC. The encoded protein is CASSVDPGVGETQYF.

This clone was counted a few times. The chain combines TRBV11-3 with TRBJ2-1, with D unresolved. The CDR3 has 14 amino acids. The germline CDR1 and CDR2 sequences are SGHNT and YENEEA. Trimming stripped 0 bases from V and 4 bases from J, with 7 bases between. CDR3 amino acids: CASSLDRAYNEQFF. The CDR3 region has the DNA TGTGCCAGCAGCTTAGATCGAGCATACAATGAGCAGTTCTTC.

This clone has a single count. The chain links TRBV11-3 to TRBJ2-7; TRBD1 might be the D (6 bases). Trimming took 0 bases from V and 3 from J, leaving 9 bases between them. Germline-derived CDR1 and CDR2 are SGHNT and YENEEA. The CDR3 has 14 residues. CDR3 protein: CASSLDARGYEQYF. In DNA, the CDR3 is TGTGCCAGCAGCTTAGATGCCAGGGGCTACGAGCAGTACTTC. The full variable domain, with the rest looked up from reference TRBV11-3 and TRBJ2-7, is EAGVVQSPRYKIIEKKQPVAFWCNPISGHNTLYWYLQNLGQGPELLIRYENEEAVDDSQLPKDRFSAERLKGVDSTLKIQPAELGDSAVYLCASSLDARGYEQYFGPGTRLTVT.

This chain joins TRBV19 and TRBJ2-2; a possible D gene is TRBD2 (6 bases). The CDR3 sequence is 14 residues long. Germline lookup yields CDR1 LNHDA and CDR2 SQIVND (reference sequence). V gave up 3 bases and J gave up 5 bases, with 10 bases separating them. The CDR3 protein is CASSMGGRTGELFF. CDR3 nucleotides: TGTGCCAGTAGTATGGGGGGACGGACCGGGGAGCTGTTTTTT.

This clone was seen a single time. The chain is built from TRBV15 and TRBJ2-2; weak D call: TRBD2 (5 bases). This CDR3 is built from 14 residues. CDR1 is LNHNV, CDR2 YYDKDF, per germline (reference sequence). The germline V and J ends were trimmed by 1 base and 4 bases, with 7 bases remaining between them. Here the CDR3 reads CATSRGESTGELFF. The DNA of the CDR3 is TGTGCCACCAGCAGAGGGGAGAGCACCGGGGAGCTGTTTTTT. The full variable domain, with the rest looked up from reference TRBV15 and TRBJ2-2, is DAMVIQNPRYQVTQFGKPVTLSCSQTLNHNVMYWYQQKSSQAPKLLFHYYDKDFNNEADTPDNFQSRRPNTSFCFLDIRSPGLGDTAMYLCATSRGESTGELFFGEGSRLTVL.

The CDR3 here is CASSAERGIYNEQFF. The CDR3 DNA follows: TGTGCCAGCAGTGCAGAGCGGGGAATTTACAATGAGCAGTTCTTC. This chain connects TRBV25-1 to TRBJ2-1; 7 positions match TRBD2. The CDR3 is 15 residues long. Germline CDR1 reads MGHDK; CDR2 reads SYGVNS. Germline trimming cut 4 bases from V and 4 bases from J; bases unmatched to any gene: 7.

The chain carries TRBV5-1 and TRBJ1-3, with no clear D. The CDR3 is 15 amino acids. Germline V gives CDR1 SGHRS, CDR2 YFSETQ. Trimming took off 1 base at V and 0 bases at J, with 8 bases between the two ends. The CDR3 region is CASSLYGVSGNTIYF. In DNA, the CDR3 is TGCGCCAGCAGCTTGTACGGGGTCTCTGGAAACACCATATATTTT.

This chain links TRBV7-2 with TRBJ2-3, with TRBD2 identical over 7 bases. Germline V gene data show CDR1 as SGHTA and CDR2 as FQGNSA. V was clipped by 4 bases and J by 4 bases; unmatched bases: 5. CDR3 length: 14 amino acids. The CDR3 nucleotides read TGTGCCAGCAGCTCAGCGGGGCCTCCAGATACGCAGTATTTT. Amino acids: CASSSAGPPDTQYF.

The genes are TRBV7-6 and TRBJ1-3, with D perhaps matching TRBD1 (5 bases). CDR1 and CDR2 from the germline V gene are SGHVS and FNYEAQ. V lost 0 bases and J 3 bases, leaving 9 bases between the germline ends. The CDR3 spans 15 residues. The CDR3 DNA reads TGTGCCAGCAGCTTAGCGTCGGGGGGTGGAAACACCATATATTTT. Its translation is CASSLASGGGNTIYF.